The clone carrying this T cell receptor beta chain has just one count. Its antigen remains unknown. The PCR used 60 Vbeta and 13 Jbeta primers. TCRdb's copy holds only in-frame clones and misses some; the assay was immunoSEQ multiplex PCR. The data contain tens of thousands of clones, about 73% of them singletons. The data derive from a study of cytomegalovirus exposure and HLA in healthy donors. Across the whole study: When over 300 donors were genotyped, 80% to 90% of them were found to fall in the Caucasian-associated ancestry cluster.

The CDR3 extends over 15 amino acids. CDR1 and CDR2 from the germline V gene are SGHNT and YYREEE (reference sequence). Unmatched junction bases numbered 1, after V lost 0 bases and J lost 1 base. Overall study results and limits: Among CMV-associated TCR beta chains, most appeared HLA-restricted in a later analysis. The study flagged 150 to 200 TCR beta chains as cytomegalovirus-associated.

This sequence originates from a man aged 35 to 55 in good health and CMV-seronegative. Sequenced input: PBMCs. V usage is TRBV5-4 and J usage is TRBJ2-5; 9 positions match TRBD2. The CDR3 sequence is CASSLASGTQETQYF. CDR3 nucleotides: TGTGCCAGCAGCTTGGCTAGCGGGACCCAAGAGACCCAGTACTTC.